This entry is about one T cell receptor beta chain. This clonotype was seen only once. The target of this receptor is not known. Base qualities are not provided; no much larger clone lies one nucleotide away. Evidence from one read is weak. The record originates from a study of CD8 T cells in Susac syndrome (dated by TCRdb to the late 2010s). With respect to the entire study: Among the sequenced Susac syndrome patients, about 6 had clinically active disease and fewer than 10 were in clinical remission. At blood withdrawal, Susac syndrome patients were either therapy-naive, taking corticosteroids (in some cases with IVIg as well), or taking IVIg alone. Repertoire sequencing was used to test whether CD8+ T cell activation and differentiation in Susac syndrome was antigen driven. Clonality of the CD8+ T cell repertoire was compared between about a dozen healthy donors, approximately 14 Susac syndrome patients and 15 multiple sclerosis patients. The investigation overall reported the following: The study acknowledged that relatively few individuals were included in the TCR sequencing and HLA analysis. In the total CD8+ and CD8+ TEMRA repertoires, about 16 and five Susac-specific public clones, respectively, were identified. CD8+ repertoires in Susac syndrome showed clonal expansion, which was highest in CD8+ TEMRA cells and was greater in clinically active patients than in remitting patients.

Peripheral blood CD8+ and CD4+ T cells from healthy donors, Susac syndrome patients and multiple sclerosis patients were profiled using high-throughput TCR beta sequencing. Recently defined diagnostic criteria for definite or probable disease were met by the Susac syndrome patients. CD8+ TEMRA cells were enriched by FACS, while bulk CD8+ and CD4+ T cells were purified by magnetic negative isolation. Blood was drawn into EDTA tubes, processed within 24 hours, and PBMCs were isolated by density gradient centrifugation. PBMCs intended for TCR sequencing were frozen in liquid nitrogen and were later thawed in a 37 degrees C water bath. A purity of at least 90% was achieved for sorted or isolated CD4+, CD8+ and CD8+ TEMRA cells. RNA was extracted using the RNeasy kit, and roughly 0.45 to 1 microgram was reverse transcribed with random hexamers. The immunoSEQ multiplex PCR assay, which covers 54 Vbeta and 13 Jbeta segments, was used to amplify TCR beta CDR3 regions. To correct PCR amplification bias, a synthetic template baseline was used for both primer optimization and computational correction. Per the source publication's procedure: Reads were annotated to V, D and J genes according to IMGT and were analyzed with immunoSEQ Analyzer, with only productive sequences retained. To calculate clonality, Shannon entropy was normalized by log2 of the number of productive unique sequences and then subtracted from one. Public and private clones were assessed among the 100 most prevalent clones of each patient and control. Clones were defined as Susac-specific when absent from the healthy and MS cohorts, from fewer than 1,300 published viral clones and from other ImmuneACCESS disease sequences. The raw public reads went through TCRdb reprocessing: fastp at Q25, MiXCR clone calling, in-frame beta chains kept. Duplicate CDR3 protein sequences are folded into a single record with the most common DNA and genes. None of the V and J calls come from the authors' own analysis; TCRdb made them. Here the sample has 75,000 to 95,000 distinct CDR3 sequences; more than 85% occur a single time. The ten largest account for approximately 0.49% of the sample.

Trimming takes 4 bases from V and 3 bases from J, and the germline ends sit 16 bases apart. Reading from cysteine to phenylalanine, the CDR3 counts 15 amino acids. Only the CDR3 part of the read is kept: 45 bases, read in frame from the first base. CDR1 is given as LNHDA and CDR2 as SQIVND, both from the germline V gene (reference sequence). The clonotype originates from a human donor with Susac syndrome. Input material: CD8+ T cells from PBMCs. The rearranged chain carries TRBV19 and TRBJ2-7; 5 matching bases give a weak D call of TRBD2. The CDR3: CASSTDSNGDYEQYF. The DNA sequence reads TGTGCCAGTAGTACGGACTCCAACGGGGACTACGAGCAGTACTTC.